This T cell receptor (beta chain) is drawn from a study of T-cell reconstitution after alpha-beta-depleted transplantation in children. Study-wide findings and caveats: Newly generated T cells supplied most T-cell counts and diversity one year post-transplant. In some patients, recipient T cells and intrathymic progenitors surviving conditioning explained high day-60 diversity. Alpha-beta T cells present about two months after transplant were reported to originate from several hundred expanded graft clones.

V lost 1 base, J lost 4 bases, and 14 bases lay in between. The length of the CDR3 is 16 residues. As regards this clonotype: Its antigen is still unknown.

A TCRbeta library incorporating unique molecular identifiers was prepared. TCRdb reanalysed the PCR reads using MiXCR and keeps one entry per CDR3 protein. The table records approximately 270,000 distinct CDR3 sequences, 20% to 30% of them present only once. Sequencing used PBMCs, mostly from graft donor cells, obtained 360 days after TCRalphabeta/CD19-depleted stem cell transplant. The clonotype originates from a female patient younger than 10 who had a stem cell transplant for congenital amegakaryocytic thrombocytopenia, so the T cells may come from the graft donor. This chain uses TRBV12-3 or TRBV12-4 with TRBJ2-1; no clear D. The CDR3 loop reads CASSLDERAGYNEQFF. As DNA, the CDR3 is TGTGCCAGCAGTTTAGACGAGCGAGCCGGATACAATGAGCAGTTCTTC.